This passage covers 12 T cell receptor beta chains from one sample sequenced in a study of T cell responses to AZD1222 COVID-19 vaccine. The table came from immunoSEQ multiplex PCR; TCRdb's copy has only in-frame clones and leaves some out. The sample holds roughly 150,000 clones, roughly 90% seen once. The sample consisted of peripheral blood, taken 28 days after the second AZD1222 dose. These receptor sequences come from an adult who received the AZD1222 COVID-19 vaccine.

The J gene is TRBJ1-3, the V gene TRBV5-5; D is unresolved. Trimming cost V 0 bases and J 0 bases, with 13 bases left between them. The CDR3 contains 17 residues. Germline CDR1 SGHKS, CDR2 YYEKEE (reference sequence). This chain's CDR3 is CASSLAWQSHSGNTIYF. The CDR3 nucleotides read TGTGCCAGCAGCTTGGCGTGGCAGTCCCACTCTGGAAACACCATATATTTT.

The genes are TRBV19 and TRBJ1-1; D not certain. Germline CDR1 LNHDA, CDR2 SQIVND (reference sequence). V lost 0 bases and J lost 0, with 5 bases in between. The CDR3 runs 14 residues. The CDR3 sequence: CASSIEGVNTEAFF. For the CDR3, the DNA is TGTGCCAGTAGTATAGAAGGCGTGAACACTGAAGCTTTCTTT.

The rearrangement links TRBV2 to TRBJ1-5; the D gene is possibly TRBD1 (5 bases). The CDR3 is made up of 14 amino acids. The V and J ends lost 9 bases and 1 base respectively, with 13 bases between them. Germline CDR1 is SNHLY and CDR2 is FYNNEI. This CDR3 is CASRPEGSNQPQHF. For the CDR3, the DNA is TGTGCCAGTCGTCCTGAGGGGAGCAATCAGCCCCAGCATTTT. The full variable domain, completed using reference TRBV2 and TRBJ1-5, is EPEVTQTPSHQVTQMGQEVILRCVPISNHLYFYWYRQILGQKVEFLVSFYNNEISEKSEIFDDQFSVERPDGSNFTLKIRSTKLEDSAMYFCASRPEGSNQPQHFGDGTRLSIL.

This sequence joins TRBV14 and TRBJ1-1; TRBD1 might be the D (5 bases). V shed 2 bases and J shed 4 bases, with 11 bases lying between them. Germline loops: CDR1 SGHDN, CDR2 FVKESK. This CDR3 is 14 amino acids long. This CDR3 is CASSQRGRGTEAFF. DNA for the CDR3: TGTGCCAGCAGCCAAAGGGGTAGGGGCACTGAAGCTTTCTTT. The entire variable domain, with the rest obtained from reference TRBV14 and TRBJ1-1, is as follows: EAGVTQFPSHSVIEKGQTVTLRCDPISGHDNLYWYRRVMGKEIKFLLHFVKESKQDESGMPNNRFLAERTGGTYSTLKVQPAELEDSGVYFCASSQRGRGTEAFFGQGTRLTVV.

The CDR3 DNA reads TGTGCCTGGAGTGTAGGGGGACGGCGCAATCAGCCCCAGCATTTT. Its protein product is CAWSVGGRRNQPQHF. The rearrangement joins TRBV30 to TRBJ1-5, with a tentative D call TRBD1 (6 bases). There are 15 residues in the CDR3. Trimming took 0 bases from V and 2 from J, leaving 11 bases between them. Germline V gives CDR1 GTSNPN, CDR2 SVGIG (reference sequence).

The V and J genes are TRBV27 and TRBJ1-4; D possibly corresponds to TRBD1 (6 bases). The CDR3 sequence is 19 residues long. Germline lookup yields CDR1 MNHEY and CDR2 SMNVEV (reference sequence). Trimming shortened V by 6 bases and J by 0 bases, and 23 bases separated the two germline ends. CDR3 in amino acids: CASSLGGAPWDATNEKLFF. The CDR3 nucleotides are TGTGCCAGCAGCTTGGGGGGGGCCCCGTGGGATGCAACTAATGAAAAACTGTTTTTT. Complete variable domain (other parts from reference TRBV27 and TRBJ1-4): EAQVTQNPRYLITVTGKKLTVTCSQNMNHEYMSWYRQDPGLGLRQIYYSMNVEVTDKGDVPEGYKVSRKEKRNFPLILESPSPNQTSLYFCASSLGGAPWDATNEKLFFGSGTQLSVL.

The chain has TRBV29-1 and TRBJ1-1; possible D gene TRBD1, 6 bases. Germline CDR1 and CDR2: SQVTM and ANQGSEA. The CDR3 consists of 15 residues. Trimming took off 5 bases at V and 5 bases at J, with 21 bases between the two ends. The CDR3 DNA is TGCAGCGTTCTTACCCTGACTAAGAGGGGGACTGAAGCTTTCTTT. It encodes CSVLTLTKRGTEAFF. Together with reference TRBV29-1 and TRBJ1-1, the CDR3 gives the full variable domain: SAVISQKPSRDICQRGTSLTIQCQVDSQVTMMFWYRQQPGQSLTLIATANQGSEATYESGFVIDKFPISRPNLTFSTLTVSNMSPEDSSIYLCSVLTLTKRGTEAFFGQGTRLTVV.

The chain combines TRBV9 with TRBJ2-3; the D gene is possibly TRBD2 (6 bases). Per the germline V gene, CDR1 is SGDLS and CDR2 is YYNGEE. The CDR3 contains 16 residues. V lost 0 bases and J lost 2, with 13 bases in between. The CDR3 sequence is CASSVGDWDLTDTQYF. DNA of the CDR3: TGTGCCAGCAGCGTAGGGGACTGGGATCTCACAGATACGCAGTATTTT.

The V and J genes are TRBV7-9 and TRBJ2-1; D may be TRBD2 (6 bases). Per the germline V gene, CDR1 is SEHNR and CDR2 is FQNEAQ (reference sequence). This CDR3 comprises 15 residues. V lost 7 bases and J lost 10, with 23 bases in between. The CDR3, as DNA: TGTGCCAGCACCCGGGAGCTCCCAGCGGTTGGGGAGCAGTTCTTC. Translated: CASTRELPAVGEQFF.

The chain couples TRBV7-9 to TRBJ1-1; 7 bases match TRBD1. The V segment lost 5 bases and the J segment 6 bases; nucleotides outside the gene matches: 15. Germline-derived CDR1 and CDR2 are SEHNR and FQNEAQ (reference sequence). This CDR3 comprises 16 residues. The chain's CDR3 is CASSSTGESIAAEAFF. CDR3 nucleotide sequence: TGTGCCAGCAGCAGCACAGGGGAGAGTATTGCGGCTGAAGCTTTCTTT.

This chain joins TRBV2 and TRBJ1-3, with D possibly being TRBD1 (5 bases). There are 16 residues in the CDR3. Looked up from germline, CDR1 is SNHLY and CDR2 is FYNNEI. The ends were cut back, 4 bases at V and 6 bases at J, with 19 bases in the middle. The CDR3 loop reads CASSVPYDSRENTIYF. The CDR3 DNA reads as TGTGCCAGCAGTGTCCCCTACGACAGTCGCGAAAACACCATATATTTT.

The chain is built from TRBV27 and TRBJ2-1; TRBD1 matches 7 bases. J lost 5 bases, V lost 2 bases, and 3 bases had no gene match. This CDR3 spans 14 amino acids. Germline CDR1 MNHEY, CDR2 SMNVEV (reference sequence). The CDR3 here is CASSLPGGNNEQFF. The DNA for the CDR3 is TGTGCCAGCAGTTTACCAGGGGGAAACAATGAGCAGTTCTTC.